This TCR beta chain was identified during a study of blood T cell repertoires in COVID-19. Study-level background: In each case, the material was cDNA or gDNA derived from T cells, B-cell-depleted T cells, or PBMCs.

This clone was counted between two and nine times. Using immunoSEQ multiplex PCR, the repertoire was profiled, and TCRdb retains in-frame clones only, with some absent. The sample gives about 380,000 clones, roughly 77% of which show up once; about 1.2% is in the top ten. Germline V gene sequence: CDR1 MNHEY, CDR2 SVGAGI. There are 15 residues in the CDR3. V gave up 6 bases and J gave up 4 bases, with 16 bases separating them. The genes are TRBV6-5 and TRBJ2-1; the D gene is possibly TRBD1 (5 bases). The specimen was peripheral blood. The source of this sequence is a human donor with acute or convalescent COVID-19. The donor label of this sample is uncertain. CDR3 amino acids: CASSPSTRVYNEQFF. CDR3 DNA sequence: TGTGCCAGCAGCCCGTCCACCAGGGTATACAATGAGCAGTTCTTC.